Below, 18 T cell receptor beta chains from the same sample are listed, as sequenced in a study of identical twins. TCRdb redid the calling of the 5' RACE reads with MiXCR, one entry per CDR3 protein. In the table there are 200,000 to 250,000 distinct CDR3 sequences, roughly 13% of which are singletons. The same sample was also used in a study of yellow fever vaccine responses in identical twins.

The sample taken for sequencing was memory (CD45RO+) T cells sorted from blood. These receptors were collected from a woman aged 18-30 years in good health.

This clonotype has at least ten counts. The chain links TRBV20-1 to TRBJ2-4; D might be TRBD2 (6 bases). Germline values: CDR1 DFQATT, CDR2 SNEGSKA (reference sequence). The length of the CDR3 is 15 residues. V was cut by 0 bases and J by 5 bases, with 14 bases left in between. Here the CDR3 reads CSARDAGTYQNIQYF. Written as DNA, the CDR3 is TGCAGTGCTAGAGATGCGGGGACCTACCAAAACATTCAGTACTTC.

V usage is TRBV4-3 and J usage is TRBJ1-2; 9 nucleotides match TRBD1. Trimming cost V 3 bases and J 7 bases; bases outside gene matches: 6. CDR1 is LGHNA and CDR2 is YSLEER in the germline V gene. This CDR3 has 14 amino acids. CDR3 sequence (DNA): TGCGCCAGCAGCCAGAACGACAGGGGGATTGGCTACACCTTC. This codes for CASSQNDRGIGYTF.

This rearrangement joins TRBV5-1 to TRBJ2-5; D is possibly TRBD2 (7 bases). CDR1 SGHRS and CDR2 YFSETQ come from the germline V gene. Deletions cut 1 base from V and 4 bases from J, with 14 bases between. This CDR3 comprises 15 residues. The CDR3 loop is CASSLSGGLGETQYF. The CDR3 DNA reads TGCGCCAGCAGCTTGTCGGGGGGCTTGGGAGAGACCCAGTACTTC.

The CDR3 spells CASSPRTSNEQFF. CDR3 coding DNA: TGTGCCAGCAGCCCAAGGACTAGCAATGAGCAGTTCTTC. This chain joins TRBV14 and TRBJ2-1; the match to TRBD2 covers 7 bases. The CDR3 is made up of 13 amino acids. The germline V gene has CDR1 SGHDN and CDR2 FVKESK. J lost 6 bases, V lost 4 bases, and 3 bases had no gene match.

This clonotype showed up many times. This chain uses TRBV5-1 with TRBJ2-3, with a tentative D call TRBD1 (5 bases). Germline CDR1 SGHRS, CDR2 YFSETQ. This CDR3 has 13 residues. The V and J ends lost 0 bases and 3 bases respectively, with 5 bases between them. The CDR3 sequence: CASSLGTTDTQYF. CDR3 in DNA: TGCGCCAGCAGCTTGGGGACAACAGATACGCAGTATTTT.

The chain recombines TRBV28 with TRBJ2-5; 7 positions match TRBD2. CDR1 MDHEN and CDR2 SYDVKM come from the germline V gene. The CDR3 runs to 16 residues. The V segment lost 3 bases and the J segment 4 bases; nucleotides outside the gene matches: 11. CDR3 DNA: TGTGCCAGCAGTTTCCCGGTGTCGGGGGGTATAGAGACCCAGTACTTC. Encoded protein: CASSFPVSGGIETQYF.

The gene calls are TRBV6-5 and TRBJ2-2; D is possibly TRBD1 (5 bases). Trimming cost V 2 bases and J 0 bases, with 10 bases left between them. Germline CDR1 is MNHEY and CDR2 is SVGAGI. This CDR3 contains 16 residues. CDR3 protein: CASSYGHRANTGELFF. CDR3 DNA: TGTGCCAGCAGTTACGGACACCGCGCGAACACCGGGGAGCTGTTTTTT.

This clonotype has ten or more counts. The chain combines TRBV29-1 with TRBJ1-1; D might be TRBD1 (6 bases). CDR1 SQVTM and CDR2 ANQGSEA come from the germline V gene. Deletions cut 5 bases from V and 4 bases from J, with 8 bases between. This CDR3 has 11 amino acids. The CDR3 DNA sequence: TGCAGCGTTCGGGGGGCCACTGAAGCTTTCTTT. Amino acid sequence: CSVRGATEAFF.

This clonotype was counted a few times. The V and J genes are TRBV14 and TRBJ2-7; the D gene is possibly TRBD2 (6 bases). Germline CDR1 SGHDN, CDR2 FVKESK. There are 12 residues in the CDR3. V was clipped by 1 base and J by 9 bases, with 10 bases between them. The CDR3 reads CASSQVGGGQYF. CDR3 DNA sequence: TGTGCCAGCAGCCAAGTGGGAGGCGGGCAGTACTTC.

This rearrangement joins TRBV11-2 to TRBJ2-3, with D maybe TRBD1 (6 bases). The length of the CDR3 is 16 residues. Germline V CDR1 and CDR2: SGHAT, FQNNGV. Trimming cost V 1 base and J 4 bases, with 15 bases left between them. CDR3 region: CASSLGQDSMADTQYF. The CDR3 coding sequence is TGTGCCAGCAGCTTAGGCCAGGACAGCATGGCAGATACGCAGTATTTT.

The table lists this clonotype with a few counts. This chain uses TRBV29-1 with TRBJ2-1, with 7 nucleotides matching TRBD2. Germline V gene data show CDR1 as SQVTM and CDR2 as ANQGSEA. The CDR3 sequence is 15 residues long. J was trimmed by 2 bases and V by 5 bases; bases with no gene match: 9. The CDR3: CSVTLLRGAYNEQFF. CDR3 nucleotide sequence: TGCAGCGTTACTCTTCTTCGGGGGGCCTACAATGAGCAGTTCTTC.

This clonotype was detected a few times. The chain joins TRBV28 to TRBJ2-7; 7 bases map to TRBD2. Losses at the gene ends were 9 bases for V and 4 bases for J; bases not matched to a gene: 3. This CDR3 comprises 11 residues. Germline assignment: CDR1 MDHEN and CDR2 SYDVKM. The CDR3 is CASGGGYEQYF. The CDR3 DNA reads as TGTGCCAGTGGGGGGGGGTACGAGCAGTACTTC.

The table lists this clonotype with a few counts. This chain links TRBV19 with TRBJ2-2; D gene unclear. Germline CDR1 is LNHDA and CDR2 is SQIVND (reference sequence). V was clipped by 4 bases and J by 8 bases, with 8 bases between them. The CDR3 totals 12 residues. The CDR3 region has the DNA TGTGCCAGTAGTACCGGTGGGGGGGAGCTGTTTTTT. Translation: CASSTGGGELFF.

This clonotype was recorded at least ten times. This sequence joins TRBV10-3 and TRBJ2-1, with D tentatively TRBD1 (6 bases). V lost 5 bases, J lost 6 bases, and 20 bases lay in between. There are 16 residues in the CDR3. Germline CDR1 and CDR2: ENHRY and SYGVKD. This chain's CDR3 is CAISPGVGFTFNEQFF. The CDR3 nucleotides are TGTGCCATCAGTCCAGGGGTCGGGTTCACTTTCAATGAGCAGTTCTTC.

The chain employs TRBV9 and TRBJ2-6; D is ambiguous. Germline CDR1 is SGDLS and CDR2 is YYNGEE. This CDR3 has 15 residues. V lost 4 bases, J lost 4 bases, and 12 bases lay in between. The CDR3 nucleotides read TGTGCCAGCAGCATACCTCGGGCCGGGGCCAACGTCCTGACTTTC. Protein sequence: CASSIPRAGANVLTF.

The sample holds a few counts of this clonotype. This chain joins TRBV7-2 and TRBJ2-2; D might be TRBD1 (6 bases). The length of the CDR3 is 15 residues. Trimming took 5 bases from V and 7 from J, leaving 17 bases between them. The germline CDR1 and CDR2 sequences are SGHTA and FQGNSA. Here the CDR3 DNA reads TGTGCCAGCAGCGCGTCCAGGGGACGATACGGGGAGCTGTTTTTT. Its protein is CASSASRGRYGELFF.

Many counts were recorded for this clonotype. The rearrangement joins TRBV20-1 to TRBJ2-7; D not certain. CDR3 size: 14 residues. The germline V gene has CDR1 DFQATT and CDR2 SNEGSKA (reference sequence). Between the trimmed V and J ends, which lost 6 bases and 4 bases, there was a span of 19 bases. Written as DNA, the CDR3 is TGCAGTGCGCCACCGGAAACAACGAGATACGAGCAGTACTTC. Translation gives CSAPPETTRYEQYF.

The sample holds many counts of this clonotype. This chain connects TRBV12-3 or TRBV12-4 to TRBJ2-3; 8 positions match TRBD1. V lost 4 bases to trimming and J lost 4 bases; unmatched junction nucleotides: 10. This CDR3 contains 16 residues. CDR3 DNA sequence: TGTGCCAGCAGTTCCGGCGGACAGGGTTGGGCAGATACGCAGTATTTT. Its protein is CASSSGGQGWADTQYF.